This T cell receptor (beta chain) derives from a study of identical twins. TCRdb used MiXCR to reprocess the 5' RACE reads, holding one entry per CDR3 protein. The sample yields 350,000 to 500,000 distinct CDR3 sequences, around 20% seen once. This CDR3 comprises 14 residues. The V gene's germline CDR1 is DFQATT and CDR2 SNEGSKA (reference sequence). With 6 bases removed from V and 4 bases from J, the gap between germline ends came to 18 bases. This clonotype was sampled from a man in his fifties in good health. Sequencing used naive T cells sorted from blood. The rearrangement joins TRBV20-1 to TRBJ1-1; D is perhaps TRBD1 (5 bases). The CDR3 coding sequence is TGCAGTGCCCGTCCATCGGGGGGAGTCACTGAAGCTTTCTTT. Amino acids: CSARPSGGVTEAFF.